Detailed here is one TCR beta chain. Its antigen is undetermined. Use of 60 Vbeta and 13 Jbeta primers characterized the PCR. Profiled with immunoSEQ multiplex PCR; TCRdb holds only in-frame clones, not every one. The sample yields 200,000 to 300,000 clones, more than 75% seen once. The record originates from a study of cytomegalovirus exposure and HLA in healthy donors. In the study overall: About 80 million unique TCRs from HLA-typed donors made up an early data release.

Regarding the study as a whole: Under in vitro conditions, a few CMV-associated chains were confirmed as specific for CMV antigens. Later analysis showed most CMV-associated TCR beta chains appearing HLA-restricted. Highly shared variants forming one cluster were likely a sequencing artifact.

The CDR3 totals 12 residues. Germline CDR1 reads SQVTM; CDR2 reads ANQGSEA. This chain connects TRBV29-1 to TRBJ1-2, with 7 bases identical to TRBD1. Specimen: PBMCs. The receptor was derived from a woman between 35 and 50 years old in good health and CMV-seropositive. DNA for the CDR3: TGCAGTACAGGGGCGACTAACTATGGCTACACCTTC. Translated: CSTGATNYGYTF.